What follows are 8 T cell receptor beta chains derived from one specimen sequenced in a study of blood T cell repertoires in COVID-19. The data were produced by immunoSEQ multiplex PCR, yet TCRdb's version contains in-frame clones alone and is incomplete. The repertoire holds under 300,000 clones, less than 85% seen once, with about 4.9% in the top ten. Material for sequencing was peripheral blood. The receptors were sampled from a man aged 55 to 70 who had recovered from COVID-19.

This sequence joins TRBV4-2 and TRBJ2-7; 9 positions agree with TRBD1. Trimming removed 4 bases from V and 3 bases from J; junction bases left unmatched: 7. The CDR3 is 15 residues long. Germline lookup yields CDR1 LGHNA and CDR2 YNFKEQ. In DNA form, the CDR3 reads TGTGCCAGCAGCCTAGAGGACAGGGGCATCTACGAGCAGTACTTC. Its protein product is CASSLEDRGIYEQYF.

This clone was seen only a few times. The rearrangement links TRBV9 to TRBJ2-5; the match to TRBD2 covers 7 bases. The V segment lost 8 bases and the J segment 5 bases; nucleotides outside the gene matches: 6. CDR1 and CDR2 from the germline V gene are SGDLS and YYNGEE. This CDR3 is 12 amino acids long. DNA for the CDR3: TGTGCCAGTCTAACTAGCGTCGAGACCCAGTACTTC. Encoded protein: CASLTSVETQYF.

The genes are TRBV11-2 and TRBJ2-5; D unresolved. This CDR3 comprises 15 residues. V dropped 1 base and J dropped 1 base, with 10 bases sitting between them. Per the germline V gene, CDR1 is SGHAT and CDR2 is FQNNGV. The CDR3 DNA reads as TGTGCCAGCAGCTTAGTCGCACGGGTCCAAGAGACCCAGTACTTC. It is translated as CASSLVARVQETQYF.

CDR3 protein: CASSPGQGGGYEQYF. The CDR3 DNA follows: TGTGCCAGCAGCCCGGGACAGGGAGGGGGTTACGAGCAGTACTTC. This chain uses TRBV7-9 with TRBJ2-7; 9 bases fit TRBD1. The V gene's germline CDR1 is SEHNR and CDR2 FQNEAQ (reference sequence). This CDR3 has 15 residues. V lost 5 bases, J lost 4 bases, and 9 bases stayed unmatched.

This clone was seen only a few times. The rearrangement joins TRBV5-1 to TRBJ2-7; TRBD1 aligns across 8 bases. Losses at the gene ends were 6 bases for V and 2 bases for J; bases not matched to a gene: 16. The germline gives CDR1 SGHRS, CDR2 YFSETQ. The CDR3 covers 17 residues. The CDR3 region is CASTAGRTGPPPYEQYF. The DNA of the CDR3 is TGCGCCAGCACCGCAGGAAGGACAGGGCCACCGCCCTACGAGCAGTACTTC.

The chain combines TRBV7-9 with TRBJ2-1; 9 bases line up with TRBD1. Germline loops: CDR1 SEHNR, CDR2 FQNEAQ (reference sequence). The CDR3 is 17 residues long. J was trimmed by 4 bases and V by 0 bases; bases with no gene match: 7. CDR3 amino acids: CASSLARDRAIYNEQFF. The DNA of the CDR3 is TGTGCCAGCAGCTTAGCCCGGGACAGGGCGATATACAATGAGCAGTTCTTC.

This clone has only a few counts. The rearrangement links TRBV19 to TRBJ2-3, with a possible D match to TRBD2 (5 bases). The V and J ends lost 4 bases and 6 bases respectively, with 11 bases between them. Germline V gene lookup returns CDR1 LNHDA and CDR2 SQIVND (reference sequence). The CDR3 runs to 13 residues. CDR3 DNA: TGTGCCAGTAGTACCACGTGGGAGGATACGCAGTATTTT. This sequence encodes CASSTTWEDTQYF.

In nucleotides, the CDR3 is TGTGCTAGTGGTTTGGGTCCGGGAGGGTCCTACAATGAGCAGTTCTTC. Translated, it gives CASGLGPGGSYNEQFF. V usage is TRBV12-5 and J usage is TRBJ2-1; 8 nucleotides match TRBD2. The CDR3 length is 16 residues. Germline loops: CDR1 LGHNT, CDR2 FRNRAP. With V trimmed by 1 base and J by 1 base, 3 bases remained unmatched.